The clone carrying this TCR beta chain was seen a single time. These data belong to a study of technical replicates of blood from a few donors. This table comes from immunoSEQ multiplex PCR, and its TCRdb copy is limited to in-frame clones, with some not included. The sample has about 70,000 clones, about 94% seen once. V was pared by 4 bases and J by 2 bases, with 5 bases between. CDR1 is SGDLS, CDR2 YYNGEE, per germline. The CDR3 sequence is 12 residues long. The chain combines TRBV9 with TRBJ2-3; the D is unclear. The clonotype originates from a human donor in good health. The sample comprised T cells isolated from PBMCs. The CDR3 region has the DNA TGTGCCAGCAGCCCTTACACAGATACGCAGTATTTT. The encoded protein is CASSPYTDTQYF. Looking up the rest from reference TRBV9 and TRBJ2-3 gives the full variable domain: DSGVTQTPKHLITATGQRVTLRCSPRSGDLSVYWYQQSLDQGLQFLIQYYNGEERAKGNILERFSAQQFPDLHSELNLSSLELGDSALYFCASSPYTDTQYFGPGTRLTVL.